Shown below are 8 T cell receptor beta chains from a single sample sequenced in a study of T cell repertoires in cytomegalovirus infection. Their antigens are not known. TCRdb reprocessed the reads with MiXCR, giving one entry per CDR3 protein. The repertoire holds around 540,000 distinct CDR3 sequences, with about 33% as singletons. The starting material was cultured PBMCs, obtained from culture after CMV antigen stimulation. The receptor source for this set is a human donor in good health (CMV status not recorded). Some clones in this sample may be carry-over from other donors' samples.

This clonotype appeared a few times. This sequence joins TRBV19 and TRBJ2-2; weak D call: TRBD1 (5 bases). The CDR3 has 14 amino acids. The germline gives CDR1 LNHDA, CDR2 SQIVND (reference sequence). The germline V and J ends were trimmed by 2 bases and 5 bases, with 9 bases remaining between them. The CDR3 reads CASSIQGRTGELFF. The CDR3 coding sequence is TGTGCCAGTAGTATACAGGGTAGGACCGGGGAGCTGTTTTTT.

The J gene is TRBJ2-2, the V gene TRBV28, with TRBD2 matching over 14 bases. The CDR3 is made up of 16 amino acids. V shed 2 bases, J shed 6 bases, and the junction held 2 bases outside the gene matches. CDR1 MDHEN and CDR2 SYDVKM come from the germline V gene. Written as DNA, the CDR3 is TGTGCCAGCAGTTTACAGGGACTAGCGGGAGCCGGGGAGCTGTTTTTT. Its translation: CASSLQGLAGAGELFF.

This clonotype has ten or more counts. The chain uses TRBV7-2 and TRBJ2-7; TRBD1 matches 7 bases. Germline V CDR1 and CDR2: SGHTA, FQGNSA. This CDR3 contains 14 residues. With 4 bases clipped from V and 3 bases from J, the junction kept 6 bases outside the gene matches. DNA for the CDR3: TGTGCCAGCAGCTCGGGACAGACGTTCTACGAGCAGTACTTC. It specifies CASSSGQTFYEQYF.

V usage is TRBV24-1 and J usage is TRBJ2-7; D perhaps matches TRBD1 (5 bases). The CDR3 loop spans 15 amino acids. Trimming took off 2 bases at V and 0 bases at J, with 10 bases between the two ends. The germline gives CDR1 KGHDR, CDR2 SFDVKD. Here the CDR3 DNA reads TGTGCCACCAGTGATTCAGGGCCTTACTCCTACGAGCAGTACTTC. Translating it yields CATSDSGPYSYEQYF.

The chain has TRBV12-3 or TRBV12-4 and TRBJ1-2; weak D call: TRBD1 (6 bases). V gave up 4 bases and J gave up 8 bases, with 14 bases separating them. The CDR3 contains 13 residues. CDR3 sequence (DNA): TGTGCCAGCAGTTCGTCCGGGGGGCGCGGCTACACCTTC. Protein: CASSSSGGRGYTF.

Points on this clonotype: The junction departs from germline at one end; a sequencing error may be responsible. This sequence joins TRBV7-2 and TRBJ2-7; 8 positions match TRBD1. The CDR3 consists of 14 residues. CDR1 SGHTA and CDR2 FQGNSA come from the germline V gene. CDR3 bases: TGTGCCAGCAGATTAGGGACAGGAACCTACGAGCAGTACTTC. Protein: CASRLGTGTYEQYF.

In this sample, this clonotype turned up a few times. This rearrangement joins TRBV19 to TRBJ2-3; tentative D call: TRBD2 (7 bases). Germline V lookup: CDR1 LNHDA, CDR2 SQIVND (reference sequence). The CDR3 length is 15 residues. Between the trimmed V and J ends, which lost 5 bases and 5 bases, there was a span of 17 bases. The CDR3 DNA reads as TGTGCCAGTAGTCTCTCGGCGGGGGCCGGAGATACGCAGTATTTT. Translated: CASSLSAGAGDTQYF.

The J gene is TRBJ2-7, the V gene TRBV6-6; 8 bases align to TRBD2. CDR1 is MNHNY, CDR2 SVGAGI, per germline (reference sequence). This CDR3 spans 15 amino acids. The V gene end was trimmed by 5 bases and the J gene end by 5 bases; junction bases not matched to a gene: 11. CDR3 sequence reads: CASSRSGARTDEQYF. The CDR3 DNA reads TGTGCCAGCAGTCGTAGCGGGGCACGCACCGACGAGCAGTACTTC.